This T cell receptor (beta chain) was profiled in a study of blood T cell repertoires in COVID-19. At the level of the study: Specimens from acute and convalescent COVID-19 originated in the United States, Italy and Spain. Nucleic acid was either cDNA or gDNA, and it came from T cells, B-cell-depleted T cells, or PBMCs.

Original analysis: Nucleated cell number was recorded as an estimate derived from reference gene primer amplification. Only in-frame clones appear in the TCRdb table, and some are missing; sequencing was by immunoSEQ multiplex PCR. From that table come the V and J calls and clone size; the DNA was used to work out D and trimming. The repertoire holds about 500,000 clones, with about 90% as singletons. The germline V gene encodes CDR1 LNHDA and CDR2 SQIVND (reference sequence). The CDR3 runs 14 residues. Trimming removed 3 bases from V and 9 bases from J; junction bases left unmatched: 2. This clone is a singleton in its sample. Allocation to cohorts depended on clinical history reported by the participants.

This TCR derives from a woman aged 18-29 years who had recovered from COVID-19. The chain links TRBV19 to TRBJ1-4; 12 nucleotides match TRBD1. The sample was PBMCs or T cells enriched from blood (not recorded which). CDR3 loop: CASSIGTGGQKLFF. The CDR3 DNA is TGTGCCAGTAGTATTGGGACAGGGGGCCAAAAACTGTTTTTT.